These 28 T cell receptor beta chains came from one sample sequenced in a study of T cell repertoires in cytomegalovirus infection. No antigens are known for them. TCRdb itself ran the reads through MiXCR, one entry per CDR3 protein. Altogether 640,000 or so distinct CDR3 sequences are present, roughly 36% being singletons, with the ten largest covering over 15%. Source: cultured PBMCs, taken from culture after CMV antigen stimulation. These receptors were collected from a human donor in good health (CMV status not recorded). Some clones in this sample may be carry-over from other donors' samples.

This clonotype turned up a few times. This chain links TRBV28 with TRBJ2-6, with TRBD1 as a possible D gene (5 bases). This CDR3 has 14 residues. V lost 11 bases and J 1 base, leaving 12 bases between the germline ends. Per germline, CDR1 MDHEN and CDR2 SYDVKM. CDR3 coding DNA: TGTGCCGGGCAGGGCCGGTCTGGGGCCAACGTCCTGACTTTC. Encoded protein: CAGQGRSGANVLTF.

This clonotype was observed a handful of times. The chain uses TRBV19 and TRBJ1-5; D is perhaps TRBD1 (5 bases). The germline gives CDR1 LNHDA, CDR2 SQIVND (reference sequence). The CDR3 loop spans 15 amino acids. The V gene lost 6 bases and the J gene lost 3 bases, with 15 bases spanning the gap. For the CDR3, the DNA is TGTGCCAGTAGGAACTTAGACAGTTTCAATCAGCCCCAGCATTTT. Translating it yields CASRNLDSFNQPQHF. Together with reference TRBV19 and TRBJ1-5, the CDR3 gives the full variable domain: DGGITQSPKYLFRKEGQNVTLSCEQNLNHDAMYWYRQDPGQGLRLIYYSQIVNDFQKGDIAEGYSVSREKKESFPLTVTSAQKNPTAFYLCASRNLDSFNQPQHFGDGTRLSIL.

This chain joins TRBV6-2 or TRBV6-3 and TRBJ1-5, with unresolved D. CDR3 length: 18 amino acids. The ends were cut back, 0 bases at V and 0 bases at J, with 15 bases in the middle. Germline assignment: CDR1 MNHEY and CDR2 SVGEGT. The CDR3 reads CASSYSTGKAGSNQPQHF. DNA for the CDR3: TGTGCCAGCAGTTACTCAACTGGGAAGGCGGGTAGCAATCAGCCCCAGCATTTT.

The sample holds a few counts of this clonotype. V is TRBV15 and J is TRBJ2-1; a possible D gene is TRBD2 (7 bases). The CDR3 contains 14 residues. CDR1 and CDR2 (germline): LNHNV, YYDKDF (reference sequence). V shed 4 bases and J shed 9 bases, with 16 bases lying between them. CDR3: CATSKEGGGIEQFF. The CDR3 DNA reads TGTGCCACCAGCAAAGAGGGGGGGGGCATTGAGCAGTTCTTC.

This clonotype was detected a few times. This sequence joins TRBV20-1 and TRBJ2-1; D ambiguous. Trimming removed 5 bases from V and 3 bases from J, with 14 bases in between. The CDR3 is made up of 14 amino acids. Per the germline V gene, CDR1 is DFQATT and CDR2 is SNEGSKA (reference sequence). The CDR3 reads CSAPQIKDYNEQFF. The CDR3 DNA sequence: TGCAGTGCTCCCCAGATTAAGGACTACAATGAGCAGTTCTTC.

This clonotype was seen more than once but under ten times. This rearrangement joins TRBV7-9 to TRBJ2-2; D perhaps matches TRBD2 (5 bases). The V gene lost 6 bases and the J gene lost 7 bases, with 15 bases spanning the gap. This CDR3 is 14 amino acids long. The germline V gene encodes CDR1 SEHNR and CDR2 FQNEAQ (reference sequence). CDR3 sequence reads: CASRPDGVNGELFF. CDR3 bases: TGTGCCAGCAGGCCGGACGGGGTCAACGGGGAGCTGTTTTTT.

Only a few counts were recorded for this clonotype. The chain recombines TRBV6-2 or TRBV6-3 with TRBJ2-3, with D uncertain. V gave up 6 bases and J gave up 1 base, with 11 bases separating them. Germline assignment: CDR1 MNHEY and CDR2 SVGEGT. There are 14 residues in the CDR3. Here the CDR3 reads CASRRISRTDTQYF. The CDR3 nucleotides are TGTGCCAGCAGAAGGATCTCTCGCACAGATACGCAGTATTTT.

V usage is TRBV7-4 and J usage is TRBJ2-7, with 9 positions matching TRBD1. The ends lost 3 bases at V and 1 base at J; junction bases unmatched: 7. The CDR3 length is 16 residues. Germline V gene lookup returns CDR1 SGHVT and CDR2 SQSDAQ. The CDR3 region is CASSFARGQGSYEQYF. The CDR3 DNA sequence: TGTGCCAGCAGCTTCGCCCGGGGACAGGGTTCCTACGAGCAGTACTTC.

V gene TRBV4-1 combines with J gene TRBJ1-3; D unclear. Germline CDR1 and CDR2: MGHRA and YSYEKL. There are 16 residues in the CDR3. V was clipped by 1 base and J by 0 bases, with 10 bases between them. The CDR3, as DNA: TGCGCCAGCAGCCAAGCCAAGTCCAACTCTGGAAACACCATATATTTT. Translation: CASSQAKSNSGNTIYF.

V usage is TRBV4-1 and J usage is TRBJ2-3; 8 bases match TRBD2. The CDR3 consists of 16 residues. J gave up 6 bases and V 3 bases, and 11 bases lay outside the gene matches. Germline values: CDR1 MGHRA, CDR2 YSYEKL. CDR3 sequence (DNA): TGCGCCAGCAGCCACCCCCAGGCGGGGGGCGCTGATACGCAGTATTTT. It encodes CASSHPQAGGADTQYF.

This clonotype was detected only a few times. This chain uses TRBV4-1 with TRBJ1-3, with D possibly being TRBD1 (5 bases). The germline V gene has CDR1 MGHRA and CDR2 YSYEKL. V shed 5 bases and J shed 3 bases, with 11 bases lying between them. This CDR3 spans 14 amino acids. Here the CDR3 reads CASSTRVGGNTIYF. CDR3 bases: TGCGCCAGCAGCACCAGGGTAGGTGGAAACACCATATATTTT.

This clonotype occurred a few times. The rearrangement joins TRBV25-1 to TRBJ1-5; 9 nucleotides agree with TRBD1. This CDR3 spans 17 amino acids. V shed 6 bases and J 0 bases; nucleotides not matched to a gene: 9. The germline CDR1 and CDR2 sequences are MGHDK and SYGVNS. The CDR3 sequence is CASSDSTGGYSNQPQHF. DNA for the CDR3: TGTGCCAGCAGCGACTCTACAGGGGGCTATAGCAATCAGCCCCAGCATTTT.

With regard to this clonotype: At one of its ends the junction is not consistent with the germline gene, which may arise from a read error. The CDR3 loop is CASSPLGQGLGEAFF. In nucleotides, the CDR3 is TGCGCCAGCAGCCCCCTAGGACAGGGCTTGGGTGAAGCTTTCTTT. The rearrangement links TRBV13 to TRBJ1-1; 8 bases align to TRBD1. Germline CDR1 and CDR2: PRHDT and FYEKMQ (reference sequence). The CDR3 contains 15 residues.

This clonotype was observed many times. The V gene is TRBV11-1, the J gene TRBJ2-3; D might be TRBD2 (5 bases). V lost 1 base and J lost 2, with 7 bases in between. The CDR3 contains 14 residues. Germline V gene data show CDR1 as SGHAT and CDR2 as FQDESV (reference sequence). This CDR3 reads CASSLDGLTDTQYF. CDR3 in DNA: TGTGCCAGCAGCTTAGACGGACTCACAGATACGCAGTATTTT.

This clonotype was seen only a few times. The genes are TRBV12-3 or TRBV12-4 and TRBJ2-7; TRBD1 matches at 7 bases. J lost 7 bases, V lost 2 bases, and 8 bases had no gene match. The CDR3 runs to 14 residues. CDR3 coding DNA: TGTGCCAGCAGTTTACAAGGACAGGTCAGGGAGCAGTACTTC. Translated: CASSLQGQVREQYF.

This clonotype was seen more than once but under ten times. V and J are TRBV12-5 and TRBJ1-3, with a weak D call TRBD1 (5 bases). Germline loops: CDR1 LGHNT, CDR2 FRNRAP. The germline V and J ends were trimmed by 8 bases and 5 bases, with 13 bases remaining between them. The CDR3 is made up of 13 amino acids. CDR3 region: CASKVEGRNTIYF. DNA for the CDR3: TGTGCTAGTAAAGTGGAGGGACGAAACACCATATATTTT.

The rearrangement joins TRBV2 to TRBJ1-2; D is uncertain. Trimming stripped 4 bases from V and 5 bases from J, with 11 bases between. CDR3 size: 13 residues. Germline loops: CDR1 SNHLY, CDR2 FYNNEI. The CDR3 coding sequence is TGTGCCAGCAGTGTACAGAGCTATTATGGCTACACCTTC. Translation gives CASSVQSYYGYTF.

This clonotype turned up a few times. The chain couples TRBV6-1 to TRBJ2-4; D is tentatively TRBD1 or TRBD2 (5 bases each). V shed 4 bases and J shed 12 bases, with 19 bases lying between them. Germline CDR1 MNHNS, CDR2 SASEGT. CDR3 length: 14 amino acids. CDR3 in DNA: TGTGCCAGCAGTGGGGGACCCATAAGGACCAATCAGTACTTC. Translated, it gives CASSGGPIRTNQYF.

This clonotype has a handful of counts. The rearrangement links TRBV6-5 to TRBJ1-5; 7 nucleotides line up with TRBD1. Looked up from germline, CDR1 is MNHEY and CDR2 is SVGAGI. V dropped 5 bases and J dropped 3; count of bases not matched to a gene: 7. The CDR3 runs 15 residues. CDR3 residues: CASSTTTGDNQPQHF. The DNA of the CDR3 is TGTGCCAGCAGTACTACCACAGGGGACAATCAGCCCCAGCATTTT.

The gene calls are TRBV7-6 and TRBJ1-2; 8 nucleotides match TRBD1. Per germline, CDR1 SGHVS and CDR2 FNYEAQ. V dropped 8 bases and J dropped 10; count of bases not matched to a gene: 9. This CDR3 has 12 residues. CDR3 sequence reads: CASGLVTGVYTF. In DNA, the CDR3 is TGTGCCAGCGGATTGGTGACAGGGGTCTACACCTTC.

Many counts were recorded for this clonotype. The V gene is TRBV7-2, the J gene TRBJ2-5; D may be TRBD2 (7 bases). The germline V gene encodes CDR1 SGHTA and CDR2 FQGNSA. This CDR3 has 16 residues. The V end lost 5 bases, the J end lost 7 bases, and 23 bases lay between the germline ends. CDR3 bases: TGTGCCAGCAGCAACGGTTGGGGGGGCAGTAGTGGGACCCAGTACTTC. It codes for CASSNGWGGSSGTQYF.

This clonotype was recorded at least ten times. The gene calls are TRBV12-3 or TRBV12-4 and TRBJ2-7, with D uncertain. This CDR3 region has 13 residues. V was pared by 6 bases and J by 5 bases, with 14 bases between. CDR3 in amino acids: CASSLLTPHEQYF. The DNA for the CDR3 is TGTGCCAGCAGCCTACTAACCCCCCACGAGCAGTACTTC.

V gene TRBV29-1 combines with J gene TRBJ2-6; D unclear. The CDR3 length is 17 residues. CDR1 is SQVTM and CDR2 is ANQGSEA in the germline V gene. The germline V and J ends were trimmed by 4 bases and 1 base, with 17 bases remaining between them. Written as DNA, the CDR3 is TGCAGCGTTGGTCACAGAACCCAACTTTCTGGGGCCAACGTCCTGACTTTC. Translated, it gives CSVGHRTQLSGANVLTF.

This chain links TRBV20-1 with TRBJ2-5; 7 nucleotides line up with TRBD2. The CDR3 is 14 amino acids. The V and J ends lost 6 bases and 5 bases, in that order; junction bases with no gene match: 12. The germline gives CDR1 DFQATT, CDR2 SNEGSKA (reference sequence). CDR3: CSASRLARLETQYF. The CDR3 DNA reads TGCAGTGCCAGTAGACTAGCTAGGCTGGAGACCCAGTACTTC.

This clonotype has only a few counts. This sequence joins TRBV6-1 and TRBJ1-5; D call uncertain. Trimming took off 5 bases at V and 6 bases at J, with 14 bases between the two ends. This CDR3 comprises 14 residues. Germline CDR1 MNHNS, CDR2 SASEGT. CDR3 amino acids: CASSTAVGSQPQHF. In DNA form, the CDR3 reads TGTGCCAGCAGTACGGCGGTGGGGTCTCAGCCCCAGCATTTT.

The chain carries TRBV12-3 or TRBV12-4 and TRBJ2-3; D possibly corresponds to TRBD1 (5 bases). The V end was cut by 3 bases, the J end by 5 bases, with 18 bases between. The CDR3 contains 16 residues. This chain's CDR3 is CASSFSPAGLKDTQYF. As DNA, the CDR3 is TGTGCCAGCAGTTTTAGCCCCGCAGGGCTGAAAGATACGCAGTATTTT.

This clonotype has only a few counts. V gene TRBV28 combines with J gene TRBJ2-2; 7 bases map to TRBD2. The CDR3 has 15 residues. With V trimmed by 2 bases and J by 7 bases, 7 bases remained unmatched. Germline V gene data show CDR1 as MDHEN and CDR2 as SYDVKM. The CDR3 sequence is CASSLAGARVGELFF. For the CDR3, the DNA is TGTGCCAGCAGTTTAGCGGGAGCTCGAGTCGGGGAGCTGTTTTTT.

Only a few counts were recorded for this clonotype. This sequence joins TRBV6-1 and TRBJ2-3, with D perhaps matching TRBD2 (5 bases). Germline assignment: CDR1 MNHNS and CDR2 SASEGT. Trimming removed 10 bases from V and 2 bases from J, with 19 bases in between. The CDR3 is made up of 15 amino acids. Here the CDR3 DNA reads TGTGCCACCGCACCCTCAGGACTTAACACAGATACGCAGTATTTT. Its protein is CATAPSGLNTDTQYF.